This T cell receptor (beta chain) was recorded in a study of T cell responses to AZD1222 COVID-19 vaccine. Germline V CDR1 and CDR2: MDHEN, SYDVKM. This CDR3 has 11 residues. The germline V and J ends were trimmed by 4 bases and 0 bases, with 1 base remaining between them. Method: immunoSEQ multiplex PCR; TCRdb's copy keeps in-frame clones and lacks some. The sample consists of roughly 150,000 clones, 90% of them appearing once. For this clone: The same CDR3 is also encoded by other DNA sequences in this sample.

The clonotype was recovered from an adult who received the AZD1222 COVID-19 vaccine. The chain couples TRBV28 to TRBJ2-7; no reliable D call. The source material was peripheral blood, sampled 28 days after the second AZD1222 dose. CDR3: CASSSSYEQYF. CDR3 nucleotide sequence: TGTGCCAGCAGTTCCTCCTACGAGCAGTACTTC.